The clone carrying this TCR beta chain was picked up one time. Its antigen is not identified. Assay: immunoSEQ multiplex PCR; the TCRdb copy retains only in-frame clones and omits some. The repertoire holds some 96,000 clones, with approximately 87% as singletons. The sample originates from a study of T cell responses to AZD1222 COVID-19 vaccine. The ends were cut back, 2 bases at V and 8 bases at J, with 9 bases in the middle. Germline loops: CDR1 MDHEN, CDR2 SYDVKM. The CDR3 has 12 amino acids. Study conclusions and caveats: Donors were chiefly white British, with a greater number of females, and clonal diversity was perhaps underestimated. Sampling captured repertoires only after the peak T cell response.

Sequenced here: peripheral blood, sampled on day 0 of AZD1222 vaccination. The receptor comes from an adult in good health. The chain couples TRBV28 to TRBJ1-1; D remains ambiguous. The CDR3 sequence: CASSLSLREAFF. CDR3 coding DNA: TGTGCCAGCAGTTTAAGTCTCAGAGAAGCTTTCTTT.